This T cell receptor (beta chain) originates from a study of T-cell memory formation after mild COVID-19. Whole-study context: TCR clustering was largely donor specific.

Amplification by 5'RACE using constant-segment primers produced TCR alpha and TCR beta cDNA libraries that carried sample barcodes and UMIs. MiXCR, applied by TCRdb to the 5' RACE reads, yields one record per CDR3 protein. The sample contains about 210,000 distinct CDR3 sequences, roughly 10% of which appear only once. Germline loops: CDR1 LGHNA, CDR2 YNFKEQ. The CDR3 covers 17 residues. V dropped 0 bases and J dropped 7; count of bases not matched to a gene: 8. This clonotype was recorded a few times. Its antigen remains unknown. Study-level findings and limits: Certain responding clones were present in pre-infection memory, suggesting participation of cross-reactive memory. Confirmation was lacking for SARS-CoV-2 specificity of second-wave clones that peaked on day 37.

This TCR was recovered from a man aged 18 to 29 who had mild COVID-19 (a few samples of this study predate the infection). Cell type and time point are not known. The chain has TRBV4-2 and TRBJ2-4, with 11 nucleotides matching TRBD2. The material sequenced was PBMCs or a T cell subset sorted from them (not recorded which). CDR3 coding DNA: TGTGCCAGCAGCCAAGAAATAACTAGCGGGGGAAGGAACATTCAGTACTTC. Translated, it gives CASSQEITSGGRNIQYF.